These 26 T cell receptor beta chains were sequenced from one sample in a study of brain T cells in children with intractable seizures. Clones were read by immunoSEQ multiplex PCR, and TCRdb kept only the in-frame ones, dropping some. The table lists about 340,000 clones, about 93% of them singletons, with 4.5% to 7% in the top ten. Time point described: blood from clinic visit 5 months post-surgery; TSC patient then seizure free. Here the sequenced sample was peripheral blood, taken roughly 5 months after surgery. The source is a boy in the first two years of life with tuberous sclerosis and intractable seizures.

The chain is built from TRBV5-1 and TRBJ2-7; 7 bases map to TRBD2. The germline V gene has CDR1 SGHRS and CDR2 YFSETQ. This CDR3 has 16 residues. V lost 3 bases, J lost 3 bases, and 12 bases stayed unmatched. DNA of the CDR3: TGCGCCAGCAGCTCAAACGTCCTAATAGCGGGCTACGAGCAGTACTTC. Translation: CASSSNVLIAGYEQYF.

The CDR3 sequence is CASSATLPTAYEQYF. The CDR3 DNA reads as TGTGCCAGCAGCGCAACTCTACCTACAGCCTACGAGCAGTACTTC. The chain combines TRBV6-5 with TRBJ2-7; D gene unclear. Germline V CDR1 and CDR2: MNHEY, SVGAGI. This CDR3 region has 15 residues. Trimming left V 6 bases short and J 2 bases short, with 17 bases between.

This chain uses TRBV28 with TRBJ2-7; D unresolved. The CDR3 covers 14 residues. With 1 base removed from V and 2 bases from J, the gap between germline ends came to 9 bases. Germline V gives CDR1 MDHEN, CDR2 SYDVKM. The CDR3 sequence is CASSLSGPTYEQYF. For the CDR3, the DNA is TGTGCCAGCAGTTTATCCGGCCCTACCTACGAGCAGTACTTC.

The CDR3 protein is CASSLSIRDSRSYEQYF. The CDR3 DNA follows: TGTGCCAGCAGCTTATCCATTCGGGACAGCCGCTCCTACGAGCAGTACTTC. The chain uses TRBV11-2 and TRBJ2-7; TRBD1 agrees at 7 bases. CDR1 and CDR2 (germline): SGHAT, FQNNGV. J lost 0 bases, V lost 2 bases, and 10 bases had no gene match. There are 17 residues in the CDR3.

The chain carries TRBV18 and TRBJ1-1; 9 bases align to TRBD1. Germline V gene data show CDR1 as KGHSH and CDR2 as LQKENI. This CDR3 spans 14 amino acids. Trimming took 4 bases from V and 4 from J; bases not matched to a gene: 4. CDR3 in DNA: TGTGCCAGCTCACGGGGACAGGGTATCACTGAAGCTTTCTTT. It is translated as CASSRGQGITEAFF.

About this clone: The same CDR3 is also encoded by other DNA sequences in this sample. This sequence joins TRBV6-5 and TRBJ1-1; D gene uncertain. Germline V gene lookup returns CDR1 MNHEY and CDR2 SVGAGI. The ends were cut back, 0 bases at V and 2 bases at J, with 7 bases in the middle. The CDR3 length is 14 residues. The CDR3 sequence is CASSYSGGNTEAFF. The CDR3 coding sequence is TGTGCCAGCAGTTACTCAGGTGGTAACACTGAAGCTTTCTTT.

This chain joins TRBV5-8 and TRBJ2-2; TRBD1 matches 9 bases. The V segment lost 4 bases and the J segment 3 bases; nucleotides outside the gene matches: 7. CDR1 and CDR2 from the germline V gene are SGHTS and YDEGEE. CDR3 length: 16 residues. The CDR3 bases are TGTGCCAGCAGCCCCGCTAGGGACAGGGACACCGGGGAGCTGTTTTTT. Protein: CASSPARDRDTGELFF.

V and J are TRBV18 and TRBJ2-7; D unresolved. CDR1 and CDR2 from the germline V gene are KGHSH and LQKENI. The CDR3 extends over 13 amino acids. V shed 3 bases and J shed 0 bases, with 6 bases lying between them. CDR3 protein: CASSPVSSYEQYF. The CDR3 nucleotides are TGTGCCAGCTCACCTGTAAGCTCCTACGAGCAGTACTTC. Based on the CDR3 plus reference TRBV18 and TRBJ2-7, the full variable domain is NAGVMQNPRHLVRRRGQEARLRCSPMKGHSHVYWYRQLPEEGLKFMVYLQKENIIDESGMPKERFSAEFPKEGPSILRIQQVVRGDSAAYFCASSPVSSYEQYFGPGTRLTVT.

V usage is TRBV5-5 and J usage is TRBJ1-5, with D hard to call. V was clipped by 0 bases and J by 7 bases, with 17 bases between them. The CDR3 has 16 amino acids. CDR1 is SGHKS, CDR2 YYEKEE, per germline (reference sequence). CDR3 sequence (DNA): TGTGCCAGCAGCTTGGGGGGTTGGATGGATGGGCAGCCCCAGCATTTT. Protein product: CASSLGGWMDGQPQHF.

The J gene is TRBJ2-7, the V gene TRBV4-1; 8 bases agree with TRBD2. Germline CDR1 MGHRA, CDR2 YSYEKL. V gave up 4 bases and J gave up 5 bases; unmatched junction bases: 13. This CDR3 contains 16 residues. In DNA, the CDR3 is TGCGCCAGCAGCCTCTTGCTCGGGGGGGCGTTGAACGAGCAGTACTTC. It specifies CASSLLLGGALNEQYF.

The chain recombines TRBV5-1 with TRBJ1-2, with D unresolved. CDR1 is SGHRS, CDR2 YFSETQ, per germline. The CDR3 length is 13 residues. Trimming stripped 1 base from V and 4 bases from J, with 8 bases between. The CDR3 protein is CASSLRHPYGYTF. In DNA, the CDR3 is TGCGCCAGCAGCTTGAGGCATCCCTATGGCTACACCTTC.

V gene TRBV11-1 combines with J gene TRBJ2-5, with D uncertain. Germline values: CDR1 SGHAT, CDR2 FQDESV (reference sequence). Trimming cost V 2 bases and J 1 base, with 11 bases left between them. This CDR3 contains 15 residues. The CDR3 sequence: CASSLMYSFQETQYF. The CDR3 DNA is TGTGCCAGCAGCTTAATGTACAGCTTCCAAGAGACCCAGTACTTC.

This chain uses TRBV7-9 with TRBJ2-4, with TRBD2 matching 8 bases. The CDR3 is made up of 19 amino acids. Per germline, CDR1 SEHNR and CDR2 FQNEAQ (reference sequence). V lost 0 bases, J lost 0 bases, and 10 bases stayed unmatched. This CDR3 reads CASSLAGAGEFLAKNIQYF. The CDR3 nucleotides read TGTGCCAGCAGCTTAGCCGGAGCGGGGGAATTCCTAGCCAAAAACATTCAGTACTTC.

This chain uses TRBV3-1 (or the pseudogene TRBV3-2) with TRBJ2-1; the D call may be TRBD1 or TRBD2 (5 bases each). The CDR3 loop spans 15 amino acids. Trimming took 3 bases from V and 8 from J, leaving 17 bases between them. Germline CDR1 reads LGHDT; CDR2 reads YNNKEL (reference sequence). The CDR3 loop is CASSHDGTAKDEQFF. CDR3 DNA: TGTGCCAGCAGCCATGACGGGACCGCGAAGGATGAGCAGTTCTTC.

The V call is TRBV5-4, the J call TRBJ1-1; no definite D call. V was trimmed by 4 bases and J by 5 bases, leaving 15 bases between them. Germline-derived CDR1 and CDR2 are SGHNT and YYREEE (reference sequence). The CDR3 covers 14 residues. The CDR3 region has the DNA TGTGCCAGCAGCCCGACCTATGAAGGGACTGAAGCTTTCTTT. Protein product: CASSPTYEGTEAFF.

This clone turned up a few times. This chain joins TRBV6-4 and TRBJ1-1; D is unclear. The CDR3 contains 15 residues. Looked up from germline, CDR1 is MRHNA and CDR2 is SNTAGT. The V and J ends lost 4 bases and 1 base respectively, with 13 bases between them. This CDR3 is CASSVGSGSNTEAFF. Written as DNA, the CDR3 is TGTGCCAGCAGTGTAGGGTCCGGGTCGAACACTGAAGCTTTCTTT.

This rearrangement joins TRBV21-1 to TRBJ2-3; TRBD2 is the table's D call and was not checked against the DNA. TRBV21-1 counts as a pseudogene. CDR3 length equals 18 residues. The CDR3 reads CASGAGPSGSSSTDTQYF. The DNA of the CDR3 is TGTGCCAGCGGGGCCGGGCCTAGCGGGAGCTCGAGCACAGATACGCAGTATTTT.

The chain employs TRBV6-5 and TRBJ1-2, with D perhaps matching TRBD1 (6 bases). Germline-derived CDR1 and CDR2 are MNHEY and SVGAGI. This CDR3 is 13 amino acids long. The V end lost 7 bases, the J end lost 2 bases, and 11 bases lay between the germline ends. CDR3 DNA: TGTGCCAGCATGAGGGGGGCGAACTATGGCTACACCTTC. Residues: CASMRGANYGYTF.

CDR3 DNA sequence: TGTGCCAGCAGTGTTTTTCGGCTAGCGGGGGGGAGCTCCTACGAGCAGTACTTC. Its translation: CASSVFRLAGGSSYEQYF. V is TRBV6-1 and J is TRBJ2-7; 12 bases map to TRBD2. The germline CDR1 and CDR2 sequences are MNHNS and SASEGT. After removal of 4 bases from V and 0 bases from J, the junction contained 10 bases not matched to a gene. The CDR3 extends over 18 amino acids.

This rearrangement joins TRBV9 to TRBJ2-3, with 11 bases aligning to TRBD2. The CDR3 has 15 residues. Per the germline V gene, CDR1 is SGDLS and CDR2 is YYNGEE. V gave up 0 bases and J gave up 8 bases; unmatched junction bases: 5. The CDR3 sequence: CASSVGTSGRSTQYF. CDR3 bases: TGTGCCAGCAGCGTAGGAACTAGCGGGAGAAGTACGCAGTATTTT.

This clone was recorded once. V and J are TRBV5-4 and TRBJ2-2; TRBD2 agrees at 9 bases. Germline V gene sequence: CDR1 SGHNT, CDR2 YYREEE (reference sequence). Trimming took 3 bases from V and 0 from J; bases not matched to a gene: 3. This CDR3 is built from 16 residues. DNA for the CDR3: TGTGCCAGCAGCTCGAGCGGGGGGTCGAACACCGGGGAGCTGTTTTTT. This translates into CASSSSGGSNTGELFF.

This chain links TRBV5-1 with TRBJ1-2, with D tentatively TRBD1 (6 bases). The CDR3 has 15 amino acids. Between the trimmed V and J ends, which lost 1 base and 1 base, there was a span of 11 bases. Germline loops: CDR1 SGHRS, CDR2 YFSETQ. The CDR3 loop reads CASSLLGGLNYGYTF. The CDR3 DNA follows: TGCGCCAGCAGCTTGTTGGGGGGGCTTAACTATGGCTACACCTTC. Using reference TRBV5-1 and TRBJ1-2 for the parts outside the CDR3, the full variable domain is KAGVTQTPRYLIKTRGQQVTLSCSPISGHRSVSWYQQTPGQGLQFLFEYFSETQRNKGNFPGRFSGRQFSNSRSEMNVSTLELGDSALYLCASSLLGGLNYGYTFGSGTRLTVV.

V is TRBV29-1 and J is TRBJ1-2; the D is unclear. Trimming pared 0 bases from V and 1 base from J, leaving 6 bases between. The CDR3 runs 13 residues. The germline V gene encodes CDR1 SQVTM and CDR2 ANQGSEA. The CDR3, as DNA: TGCAGCGTTGAAGAGGCGGATAACTATGGCTACACCTTC. Translation gives CSVEEADNYGYTF. The whole variable domain, remainder taken from reference TRBV29-1 and TRBJ1-2, is SAVISQKPSRDICQRGTSLTIQCQVDSQVTMMFWYRQQPGQSLTLIATANQGSEATYESGFVIDKFPISRPNLTFSTLTVSNMSPEDSSIYLCSVEEADNYGYTFGSGTRLTVV.

The genes are TRBV7-9 and TRBJ1-3; D is possibly TRBD1 (6 bases). Germline V lookup: CDR1 SEHNR, CDR2 FQNEAQ (reference sequence). With 8 bases removed from V and 0 bases from J, the gap between germline ends came to 26 bases. The CDR3 is made up of 19 amino acids. The CDR3, as DNA: TGTGCCAGCCGGCTGGGGGCAGGGGCTCTTTATTCCTCTGGAAACACCATATATTTT. Amino acids: CASRLGAGALYSSGNTIYF.

The chain couples TRBV10-2 to TRBJ1-4; D is unclear. The CDR3 extends over 14 amino acids. In germline, CDR1 is WSHSY, CDR2 SAAADI. V shed 2 bases and J shed 8 bases, with 12 bases lying between them. Here the CDR3 reads CASSEPLEREKLFF. In DNA form, the CDR3 reads TGCGCCAGCAGTGAGCCGCTTGAGCGGGAAAAACTGTTTTTT.

Remarks on this clone: As the CDR3 is not closed by the conserved phenylalanine or tryptophan, this likely results from a read error. The DNA is left out, because the CDR3 cannot be placed on it with certainty; the CDR3 is given as TCRdb lists it. The chain combines TRBV11-3 with TRBJ1-4; the table's D gene call, TRBD1, was not cross checked with the DNA. Germline V gives CDR1 SGHNT, CDR2 YENEEA. The CDR3 spans 11 residues, counting both ends. The CDR3 loop reads CASSLEDTGPL.